The 24 T cell receptor beta chains in this list originate from one sample, sequenced in a study of T-cell memory formation after mild COVID-19. TCRdb reanalysed the 5' RACE reads using MiXCR and keeps one entry per CDR3 protein. Here the sample spans around 140,000 distinct CDR3 sequences, about 5.7% being singletons. Sequencing used PBMCs or a T cell subset sorted from them (not recorded which). These receptors were obtained from an adult woman who had mild COVID-19 (a few samples of this study predate the infection). Cell type and time point are not known.

This clonotype has just a few counts. The chain is built from TRBV9 and TRBJ2-1, with 8 nucleotides matching TRBD2. The CDR3 spans 15 residues. V lost 3 bases and J lost 2; bases outside the gene matches: 4. Germline CDR1 SGDLS, CDR2 YYNGEE. This chain's CDR3 is CASSGGLAPYNEQFF. DNA for the CDR3: TGTGCCAGCAGCGGAGGACTAGCACCCTACAATGAGCAGTTCTTC.

This clonotype was counted ten times or more. This chain connects TRBV12-3 or TRBV12-4 to TRBJ1-1, with D maybe TRBD1 (6 bases). This CDR3 is 14 amino acids long. V was cut by 3 bases and J by 6 bases, with 14 bases left in between. The CDR3: CASSFGQRGAEAFF. CDR3 DNA: TGTGCCAGCAGTTTCGGACAGCGGGGCGCTGAAGCTTTCTTT.

This chain uses TRBV24-1 with TRBJ1-2; 9 bases map to TRBD1. Germline assignment: CDR1 KGHDR and CDR2 SFDVKD. J was trimmed by 4 bases and V by 5 bases; bases with no gene match: 7. CDR3 length: 15 amino acids. The CDR3 is CATSALDRGVYGYTF. CDR3 DNA sequence: TGTGCCACCAGTGCCCTGGACAGGGGTGTCTATGGCTACACCTTC.

The rearrangement joins TRBV4-3 to TRBJ2-1, with D possibly TRBD2 on 5 matching bases. This CDR3 has 16 residues. The V gene's germline CDR1 is LGHNA and CDR2 YSLEER. V was clipped by 0 bases and J by 1 base, with 10 bases between them. CDR3 coding DNA: TGCGCCAGCAGCCAAGAGTTTACGGGGTCCTACAATGAGCAGTTCTTC. Its protein is CASSQEFTGSYNEQFF.

This clonotype was observed a few times. The V gene is TRBV11-3, the J gene TRBJ1-1; 10 nucleotides line up with TRBD1. The CDR3 is made up of 16 amino acids. Germline V gives CDR1 SGHNT, CDR2 YENEEA. The junction had 8 bases not matched to a gene; V was cut back by 5 bases and J by 2 bases. The CDR3 here is CASSPRDRGGNTEAFF. Written as DNA, the CDR3 is TGTGCCAGCAGCCCACGGGACAGGGGAGGAAACACTGAAGCTTTCTTT.

This clonotype showed up many times. The chain recombines TRBV5-1 with TRBJ2-7; perhaps TRBD2 as D (6 bases). V was clipped by 3 bases and J by 2 bases, with 12 bases between them. The CDR3 sequence is 14 residues long. The germline V gene has CDR1 SGHRS and CDR2 YFSETQ. The CDR3 DNA follows: TGCGCCAGCAGCTCCGAAGGCGGGGCCTACGAGCAGTACTTC. Translating gives CASSSEGGAYEQYF. The variable domain in full, with the rest retrieved from reference TRBV5-1 and TRBJ2-7, is KAGVTQTPRYLIKTRGQQVTLSCSPISGHRSVSWYQQTPGQGLQFLFEYFSETQRNKGNFPGRFSGRQFSNSRSEMNVSTLELGDSALYLCASSSEGGAYEQYFGPGTRLTVT.

This clonotype was found a few times. The chain recombines TRBV20-1 with TRBJ2-1; 7 positions agree with TRBD2. Germline trimming cut 5 bases from V and 7 bases from J; bases unmatched to any gene: 14. The length of the CDR3 is 15 residues. Germline V gene data show CDR1 as DFQATT and CDR2 as SNEGSKA (reference sequence). The CDR3: CSAPQFGGGGNEQFF. The CDR3 DNA sequence: TGCAGTGCTCCACAATTTGGCGGGGGAGGAAATGAGCAGTTCTTC.

This clonotype was observed many times. The J gene is TRBJ1-4, the V gene TRBV5-5, with 8 bases lining up with TRBD1. Germline-derived CDR1 and CDR2 are SGHKS and YYEKEE (reference sequence). The CDR3 extends over 17 amino acids. V lost 4 bases and J lost 1; bases outside the gene matches: 9. Written as DNA, the CDR3 is TGTGCCAGCAGCCTCCGGCGACAGGGGAAAACTAATGAAAAACTGTTTTTT. Translation: CASSLRRQGKTNEKLFF.

In its sample, this clonotype was seen many times. The rearrangement links TRBV7-3 to TRBJ2-7; D is possibly TRBD2 (6 bases). Deletions cut 3 bases from V and 3 bases from J, with 9 bases between. This CDR3 is 13 amino acids long. The germline V gene encodes CDR1 SGHTA and CDR2 FQGTGA. The DNA for the CDR3 is TGTGCCAGCAGCTTGGGACTGGACTACGAGCAGTACTTC. It specifies CASSLGLDYEQYF.

This clonotype was picked up a small number of times. V is TRBV23-1 and J is TRBJ2-2; D gene uncertain. Being an ORF, TRBV23-1 has a function that is uncertain. V lost 10 bases, J lost 0 bases, and 15 bases lay in between. The CDR3 is 15 residues long. The CDR3 reads CAIPWKGANTGELFF. The CDR3 bases are TGCGCCATCCCGTGGAAGGGTGCGAACACCGGGGAGCTGTTTTTT.

This clonotype turned up a few times. The J gene is TRBJ2-4, the V gene TRBV29-1, with D perhaps matching TRBD1 (6 bases). Per the germline V gene, CDR1 is SQVTM and CDR2 is ANQGSEA. This CDR3 is built from 14 residues. Between the trimmed V and J ends, which lost 6 bases and 1 base, there was a span of 13 bases. The CDR3 nucleotides are TGCAGCGTATTACCGACAGGCGCCAAAAACATTCAGTACTTC. Translating gives CSVLPTGAKNIQYF.

Many counts were recorded for this clonotype. V and J are TRBV7-2 and TRBJ2-5; 9 positions agree with TRBD2. Losses at the gene ends were 1 base for V and 5 bases for J; bases not matched to a gene: 11. The germline V gene encodes CDR1 SGHTA and CDR2 FQGNSA. The length of the CDR3 is 17 residues. The CDR3, as DNA: TGTGCCAGCAGCTTAGGGGGCCTGGCGGGAGGGCTGGAGACCCAGTACTTC. This encodes CASSLGGLAGGLETQYF.

The gene calls are TRBV24-1 and TRBJ1-5; D is uncertain. Germline V CDR1 and CDR2: KGHDR, SFDVKD. Trimming took 1 base from V and 7 from J, leaving 10 bases between them. The CDR3 is made up of 14 amino acids. CDR3: CATSDFAGDQPQHF. CDR3 nucleotides: TGTGCCACCAGTGATTTCGCGGGAGACCAGCCCCAGCATTTT.

The V gene is TRBV12-3 or TRBV12-4, the J gene TRBJ2-3; unclear D gene. The length of the CDR3 is 12 residues. The V end lost 6 bases, the J end lost 2 bases, and 6 bases lay between the germline ends. CDR3 in amino acids: CASRRPTDTQYF. CDR3 in DNA: TGTGCCAGCAGGCGCCCCACAGATACGCAGTATTTT.

This clonotype came up a few times. Here the CDR3 reads CASSIGGGTWDEQFF. The CDR3 nucleotides read TGTGCCAGCAGCATAGGTGGCGGGACATGGGATGAGCAGTTCTTC. J is TRBJ2-1 and V is TRBV4-2, with D possibly called TRBD1 or TRBD2 (6 bases each). CDR1 is LGHNA, CDR2 YNFKEQ, per germline. The V gene lost 5 bases and the J gene lost 8 bases, with 19 bases spanning the gap. The CDR3 is 15 amino acids.

This chain links TRBV30 with TRBJ1-1; D not resolved. This CDR3 comprises 15 residues. Looked up from germline, CDR1 is GTSNPN and CDR2 is SVGIG (reference sequence). Trimming left V 3 bases short and J 4 bases short, with 18 bases between. CDR3 sequence: CAWSQAGTRSTEAFF. DNA for the CDR3: TGTGCCTGGAGCCAGGCCGGCACCAGGAGCACTGAAGCTTTCTTT.

The chain couples TRBV5-4 to TRBJ2-5; D remains unclear. Germline CDR1 and CDR2: SGHNT and YYREEE (reference sequence). The CDR3 spans 13 residues. V lost 1 base, J lost 4 bases, and 8 bases lay in between. CDR3 sequence (DNA): TGTGCCAGCAGCTTGATCGGAATAGAGACCCAGTACTTC. Protein product: CASSLIGIETQYF.

In this sample, this clonotype turned up many times. The V gene is TRBV12-3 or TRBV12-4, the J gene TRBJ2-1; TRBD2 aligns across 8 bases. After removal of 1 base from V and 0 bases from J, the junction contained 5 bases not matched to a gene. The CDR3 totals 17 residues. The CDR3 loop is CASSLVGGLGSYNEQFF. DNA for the CDR3: TGTGCCAGCAGTTTAGTTGGGGGACTAGGCTCCTACAATGAGCAGTTCTTC.

This clonotype was recorded at least ten times. V is TRBV12-5 and J is TRBJ2-7; a weak D match, TRBD2 (7 bases). Trimming left V 1 base short and J 4 bases short, with 14 bases between. The CDR3 runs to 15 residues. Per the germline V gene, CDR1 is LGHNT and CDR2 is FRNRAP. The CDR3 DNA is TGTGCTAGTGGTTTGGCCCTCGGGGGGCCGTACGAGCAGTACTTC. This translates into CASGLALGGPYEQYF.

The table lists this clonotype with many counts. The CDR3 coding sequence is TGTGCCAGCAGCCACCAACAGGAGCAGTACTTC. It encodes CASSHQQEQYF. V usage is TRBV12-3 or TRBV12-4 and J usage is TRBJ2-7; D call uncertain. The CDR3 runs to 11 residues. Between the trimmed V and J ends, which lost 6 bases and 7 bases, there was a span of 10 bases.

Many counts were recorded for this clonotype. The rearrangement links TRBV27 to TRBJ1-2; 9 positions agree with TRBD1. CDR3 length equals 15 residues. Germline V CDR1 and CDR2: MNHEY, SMNVEV (reference sequence). Trimming took 2 bases from V and 3 from J; bases not matched to a gene: 4. The CDR3 nucleotides are TGTGCCAGCAGTTTAACAGGGGGCAGGTACTATGGCTACACCTTC. Encoded protein: CASSLTGGRYYGYTF.

This clonotype was detected ten times or more. This chain links TRBV7-2 with TRBJ2-3; no definite D call. Trimming took 0 bases from V and 3 from J, leaving 4 bases between them. Looked up from germline, CDR1 is SGHTA and CDR2 is FQGNSA. The CDR3 contains 13 residues. The CDR3 loop reads CASSLARTDTQYF. CDR3 sequence (DNA): TGTGCCAGCAGCTTAGCGCGGACAGATACGCAGTATTTT.

The chain links TRBV7-9 to TRBJ2-1, with 8 positions matching TRBD1. The CDR3 sequence is 15 residues long. CDR1 SEHNR and CDR2 FQNEAQ come from the germline V gene (reference sequence). Trimming at V came to 5 bases and at J to 6 bases, leaving 9 bases not matched to a gene. This CDR3 reads CASSRRDRSVNEQFF. In DNA, the CDR3 is TGTGCCAGCAGCCGCCGGGACAGGTCCGTCAATGAGCAGTTCTTC. The full variable domain, rest sourced from reference TRBV7-9 and TRBJ2-1, is DTGVSQNPRHKITKRGQNVTFRCDPISEHNRLYWYRQTLGQGPEFLTYFQNEAQLEKSRLLSDRFSAERPKGSFSTLEIQRTEQGDSAMYLCASSRRDRSVNEQFFGPGTRLTVL.

The V call is TRBV5-8, the J call TRBJ2-1; possibly TRBD1 for D (5 bases). This CDR3 comprises 15 residues. Germline CDR1 SGHTS, CDR2 YDEGEE. The germline V and J ends were trimmed by 4 bases and 0 bases, with 11 bases remaining between them. The chain's CDR3 is CASSLGVSSYNEQFF. As DNA, the CDR3 is TGTGCCAGCAGCCTAGGGGTTAGCTCCTACAATGAGCAGTTCTTC.